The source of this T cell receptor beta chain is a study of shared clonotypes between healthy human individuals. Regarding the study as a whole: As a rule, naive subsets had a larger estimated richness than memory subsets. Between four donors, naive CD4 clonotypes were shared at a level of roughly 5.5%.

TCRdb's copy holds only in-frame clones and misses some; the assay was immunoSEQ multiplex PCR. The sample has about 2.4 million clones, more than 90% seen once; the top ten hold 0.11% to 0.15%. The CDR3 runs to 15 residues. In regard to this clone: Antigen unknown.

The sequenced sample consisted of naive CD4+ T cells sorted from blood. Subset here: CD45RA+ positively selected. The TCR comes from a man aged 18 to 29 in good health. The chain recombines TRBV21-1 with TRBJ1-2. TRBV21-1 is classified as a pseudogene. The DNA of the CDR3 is TGTGCCAGCAGCAAAGTTGCCAGAGCTAACTATGGCTACACCTTC. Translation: CASSKVARANYGYTF.